This TCR beta chain was obtained from a study of blood T cell repertoires in COVID-19. About the study: PBMCs, B-cell-depleted T cells, or T cells were the source of the cDNA or gDNA that made up the material.

Those enrolled in Seattle joined during active infection and were followed longitudinally afterward. The assay was immunoSEQ multiplex PCR, and TCRdb's table has in-frame clones only and misses some. The repertoire holds around 250,000 clones, with 86% as singletons. The V gene's germline CDR1 is SQVTM and CDR2 ANQGSEA. With V trimmed by 4 bases and J by 5 bases, 12 bases remained unmatched. This CDR3 has 15 residues. The sequence was collected from a woman aged 80 or over with COVID-19, enrolled during active disease. V and J are TRBV29-1 and TRBJ1-2; 8 nucleotides match TRBD1. The sample comprised peripheral blood. The CDR3 is CSVAGSGGEGYGYTF. CDR3 sequence (DNA): TGCAGCGTTGCTGGGTCAGGGGGCGAGGGGTATGGCTACACCTTC.